These T cell receptor beta chains were read from a single sample in a study of cytomegalovirus exposure and HLA in healthy donors. Sequenced by immunoSEQ multiplex PCR; TCRdb stores in-frame clones only, minus some. The sample includes 100,000 or so clones, roughly 70% of them seen just once. The specimen was PBMCs. Every receptor here comes from a man aged 50-59 years in good health and CMV-seronegative. CDR3s include the opening cysteine and the closing phenylalanine or tryptophan. D genes are given only for firm matches. Clone size, where shown, is once, few, many, or a class for clones that have expanded.

>NA|TRBD2|TRBJ2-3|TRBV7-2
CASSLAVLAGGEYF
TGTGCCAGCAGCTTAGCGGTACTAGCGGGGGGCGAGTATTTT
>once|NA|TRBJ1-5|TRBV6-1
CASRDPARDGQPQHF
TGTGCCAGCAGGGACCCGGCCAGGGATGGTCAGCCCCAGCATTTT
>NA|TRBD1|TRBJ1-4|TRBV7-9
CAASGQGIEKLFF
TGTGCCGCCTCCGGACAGGGAATTGAAAAACTGTTTTTT
>NA|NA|TRBJ2-3|TRBV11-3
CASSLGPTDTQYF
TGTGCCAGCAGCTTAGGGCCCACAGATACGCAGTATTTT
>few|NA|TRBJ2-1|TRBV7-3
CASSLSSYGEQFF
TGTGCCAGCAGCTTAAGCTCGTACGGTGAGCAGTTCTTC
>few|NA|TRBJ1-4|TRBV6-6
CASSYSKRLKLFF
TGTGCCAGCAGTTACTCGAAGCGGCTTAAACTGTTTTTT
>NA|TRBD1|TRBJ2-7|TRBV18
CASSPKRLGQGMGEQYF
TGTGCCAGCTCACCAAAGAGACTAGGACAGGGAATGGGCGAGCAGTACTTC
>few|TRBD1|TRBJ2-5|TRBV2
CASSEGTAPQETQYF
TGTGCCAGCAGTGAGGGGACAGCCCCTCAAGAGACCCAGTACTTC
>NA|NA|TRBJ1-5|TRBV2
CASSQGKTGNQPQHF
TGTGCCAGCAGCCAGGGGAAAACGGGCAATCAGCCCCAGCATTTT
>NA|TRBD1|TRBJ1-2|TRBV29-1
CSVQAGGNYGYTF
TGCAGCGTTCAGGCAGGGGGAAACTATGGCTACACCTTC
>NA|NA|TRBJ1-4|TRBV19
CASGRANEKLFF
TGTGCCAGTGGTCGAGCTAATGAAAAACTGTTTTTT
>NA|TRBD1|TRBJ1-1|TRBV2
CATQGEMNTEAFF
TGTGCCACGCAGGGGGAGATGAACACTGAAGCTTTCTTT
>NA|NA|TRBJ1-2|TRBV28
CASSLDRNGYTF
TGTGCCAGCAGTCTGGACAGAAATGGCTACACCTTC
>NA|NA|TRBJ2-5|TRBV7-8
CASSLNKRGETQYF
TGTGCCAGCAGCTTGAACAAGCGAGGAGAGACCCAGTACTTC
>NA|TRBD2|TRBJ2-1|TRBV28
CASSFLVGGGAYNEQFF
TGTGCCAGCAGTTTCCTCGTGGGCGGGGGGGCATACAATGAGCAGTTCTTC
>few|TRBD1|TRBJ2-1|TRBV28
CASSWDRGDEQFF
TGTGCCAGCAGTTGGGACAGGGGCGATGAGCAGTTCTTC
>NA|NA|TRBJ1-2|TRBV2
CASSGEPGARGYTF
TGTGCCAGCAGCGGTGAACCAGGGGCTAGGGGCTACACCTTC
>NA|NA|TRBJ2-3|TRBV19
CASRLANTDTQYF
TGTGCCAGTAGGCTAGCTAACACAGATACGCAGTATTTT
>NA|NA|TRBJ2-3|TRBV5-1
CASRSRADTQYF
TGCGCCAGCAGGTCGAGGGCAGATACGCAGTATTTT
>NA|NA|TRBJ1-5|TRBV7-2
CASSSDYSNQPQHF
TGTGCCAGCAGCTCCGACTATAGCAATCAGCCCCAGCATTTT
>NA|NA|TRBJ1-2|TRBV5-1
CASKEPGFEYGYTF
TGCGCCAGCAAGGAACCGGGGTTCGAGTATGGCTACACCTTC
>few|NA|TRBJ2-3|TRBV4-3
CASSQGVGTDTQYF
TGCGCCAGCAGCCAGGGAGTAGGTACAGATACGCAGTATTTT
>NA|NA|TRBJ2-5|TRBV30
CAWSVLRKRSETQYF
TGTGCCTGGAGTGTACTACGAAAACGGTCGGAGACCCAGTACTTC
>NA|NA|TRBJ2-1|TRBV4-1
CASSQKIRMLHRAGNNEQFF
TGCGCCAGCAGCCAGAAAATACGAATGTTACACAGGGCAGGCAACAATGAGCAGTTCTTC
>few|NA|TRBJ2-2|TRBV4-3
CASSASGGQTGELFF
TGCGCCAGCAGCGCGAGCGGGGGACAGACCGGGGAGCTGTTTTTT
>NA|NA|TRBJ2-1|TRBV4-1
CASSQVQSSYNEQFF
TGCGCCAGCAGCCAAGTACAAAGCTCCTACAATGAGCAGTTCTTC
>NA|NA|TRBJ1-1|TRBV28
CASRNDRLMNTEAFF
TGTGCCAGCAGAAATGACAGGTTGATGAACACTGAAGCTTTCTTT
>NA|TRBD2|TRBJ2-1|TRBV7-9
CASSSLSGSGNEQFF
TGTGCCAGCAGCTCCCTTAGCGGGAGTGGCAATGAGCAGTTCTTC
>NA|TRBD1|TRBJ2-7|TRBV5-1
CASSVDRTPYEQYF
TGCGCCAGCAGCGTGGACAGGACCCCCTACGAGCAGTACTTC